This T cell receptor beta chain derives from a study of shared clonotypes between healthy human individuals. The assay was immunoSEQ multiplex PCR, and TCRdb's table has in-frame clones only and misses some. The sample has millions of clones; 85% to 95% are singletons. CDR1 and CDR2 (germline): MDHEN, SYDVKM. V was cut by 5 bases and J by 4 bases, with 12 bases left in between. The CDR3 is 14 amino acids. As to this clone: Antigen: not known.

Study outcomes and limitations: It was the non-shared clonotypes that had lower generation probabilities than clonotypes shared by all four donors.

Donors comprised healthy HIV-negative adults lacking recent acute infections or vaccinations. Within Nashville, Tennessee resided all donors, each a Caucasian adult. The authors divided CD4+ cells into CD45RA+ naive and CD45RA-negative memory subsets. The V and J genes are TRBV28 and TRBJ1-5; D may be TRBD1 (5 bases). This receptor was obtained from a man between 18 and 35 years old in good health. The sample comprised naive CD4+ T cells sorted from blood. Subset in this sample: CD45RA+ positively selected. For the CDR3, the DNA is TGTGCCAGCAGTCAGGGCCGGTTGAATCAGCCCCAGCATTTT. The encoded protein is CASSQGRLNQPQHF. The full variable domain, completed using reference TRBV28 and TRBJ1-5, is DVKVTQSSRYLVKRTGEKVFLECVQDMDHENMFWYRQDPGLGLRLIYFSYDVKMKEKGDIPEGYSVSREKKERFSLILESASTNQTSMYLCASSQGRLNQPQHFGDGTRLSIL.